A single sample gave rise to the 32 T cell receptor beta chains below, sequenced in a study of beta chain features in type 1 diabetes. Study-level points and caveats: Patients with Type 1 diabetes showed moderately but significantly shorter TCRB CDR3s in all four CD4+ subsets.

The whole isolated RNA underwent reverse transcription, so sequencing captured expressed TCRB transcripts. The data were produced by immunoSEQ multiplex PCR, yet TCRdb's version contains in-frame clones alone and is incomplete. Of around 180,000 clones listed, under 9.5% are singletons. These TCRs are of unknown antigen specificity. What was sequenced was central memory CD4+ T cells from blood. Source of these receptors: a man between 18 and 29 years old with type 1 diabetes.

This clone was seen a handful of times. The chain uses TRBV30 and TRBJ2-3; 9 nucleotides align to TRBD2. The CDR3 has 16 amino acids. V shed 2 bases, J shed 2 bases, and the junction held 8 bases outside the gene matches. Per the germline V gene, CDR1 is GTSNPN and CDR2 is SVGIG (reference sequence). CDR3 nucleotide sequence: TGTGCCTGGAGTCGAGGAGCGGGGGGTAACACAGATACGCAGTATTTT. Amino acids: CAWSRGAGGNTDTQYF.

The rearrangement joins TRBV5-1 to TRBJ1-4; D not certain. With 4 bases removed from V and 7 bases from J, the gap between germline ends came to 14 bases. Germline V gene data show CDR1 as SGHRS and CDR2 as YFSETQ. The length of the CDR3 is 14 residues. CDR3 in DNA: TGCGCCAGCAGCCCCCGGAGTGGAATTGAAAAACTGTTTTTT. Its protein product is CASSPRSGIEKLFF.

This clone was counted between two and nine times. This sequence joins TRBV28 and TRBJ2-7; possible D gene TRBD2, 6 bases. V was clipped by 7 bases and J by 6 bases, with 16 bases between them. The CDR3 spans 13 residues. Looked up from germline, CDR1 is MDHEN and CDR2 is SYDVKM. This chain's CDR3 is CASIKSGLPEQYF. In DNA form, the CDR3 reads TGTGCCAGCATCAAGTCCGGACTACCCGAGCAGTACTTC.

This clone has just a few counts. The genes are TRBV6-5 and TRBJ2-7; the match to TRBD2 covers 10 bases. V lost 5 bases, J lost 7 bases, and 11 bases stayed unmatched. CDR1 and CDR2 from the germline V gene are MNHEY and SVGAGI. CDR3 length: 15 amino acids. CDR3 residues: CASSHGTSVSREQYF. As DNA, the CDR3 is TGTGCCAGCAGTCACGGGACTAGCGTATCGAGGGAGCAGTACTTC.

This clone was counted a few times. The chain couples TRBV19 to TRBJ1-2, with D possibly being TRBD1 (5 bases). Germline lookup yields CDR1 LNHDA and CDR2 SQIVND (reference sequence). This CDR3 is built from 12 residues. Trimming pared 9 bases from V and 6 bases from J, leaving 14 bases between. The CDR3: CASKTALDGYTF. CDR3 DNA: TGTGCCAGCAAGACAGCTCTGGATGGCTACACCTTC. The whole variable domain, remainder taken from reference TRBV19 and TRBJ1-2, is DGGITQSPKYLFRKEGQNVTLSCEQNLNHDAMYWYRQDPGQGLRLIYYSQIVNDFQKGDIAEGYSVSREKKESFPLTVTSAQKNPTAFYLCASKTALDGYTFGSGTRLTVV.

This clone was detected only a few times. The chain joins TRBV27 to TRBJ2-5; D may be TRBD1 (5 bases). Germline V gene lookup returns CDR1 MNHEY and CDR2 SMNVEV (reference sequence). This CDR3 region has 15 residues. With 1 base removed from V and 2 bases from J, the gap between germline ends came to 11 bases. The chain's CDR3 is CASSLLGQGQETQYF. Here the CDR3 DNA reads TGTGCCAGCAGTTTATTAGGGCAGGGACAAGAGACCCAGTACTTC.

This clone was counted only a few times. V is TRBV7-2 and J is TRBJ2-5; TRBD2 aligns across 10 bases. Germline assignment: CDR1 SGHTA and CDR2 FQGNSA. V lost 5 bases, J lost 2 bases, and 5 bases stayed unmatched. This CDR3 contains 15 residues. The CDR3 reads CASSHGTSVQETQYF. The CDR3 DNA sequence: TGTGCCAGCAGCCACGGGACTAGCGTACAAGAGACCCAGTACTTC. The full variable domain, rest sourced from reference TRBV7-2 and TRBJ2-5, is GAGVSQSPSNKVTEKGKDVELRCDPISGHTALYWYRQSLGQGLEFLIYFQGNSAPDKSGLPSDRFSAERTGGSVSTLTIQRTQQEDSAVYLCASSHGTSVQETQYFGPGTRLLVL.

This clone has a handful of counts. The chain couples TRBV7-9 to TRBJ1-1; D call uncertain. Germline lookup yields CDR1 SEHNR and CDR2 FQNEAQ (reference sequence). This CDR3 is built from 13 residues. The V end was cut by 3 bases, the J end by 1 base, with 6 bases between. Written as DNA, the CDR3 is TGTGCCAGCAGCTTGGAGGGGAACACTGAAGCTTTCTTT. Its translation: CASSLEGNTEAFF.

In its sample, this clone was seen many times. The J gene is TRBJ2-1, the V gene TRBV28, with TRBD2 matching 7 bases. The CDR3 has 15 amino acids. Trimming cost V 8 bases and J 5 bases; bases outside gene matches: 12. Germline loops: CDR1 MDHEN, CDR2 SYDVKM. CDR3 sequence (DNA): TGTGCCAGCCTCTCAGCAGCGGGAAGACACAATGAGCAGTTCTTC. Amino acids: CASLSAAGRHNEQFF. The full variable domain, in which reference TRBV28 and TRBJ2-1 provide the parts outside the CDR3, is DVKVTQSSRYLVKRTGEKVFLECVQDMDHENMFWYRQDPGLGLRLIYFSYDVKMKEKGDIPEGYSVSREKKERFSLILESASTNQTSMYLCASLSAAGRHNEQFFGPGTRLTVL.

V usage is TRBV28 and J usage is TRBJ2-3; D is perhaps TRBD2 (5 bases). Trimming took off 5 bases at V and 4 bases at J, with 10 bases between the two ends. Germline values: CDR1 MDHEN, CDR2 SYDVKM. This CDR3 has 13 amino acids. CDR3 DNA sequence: TGTGCCAGCAGTCCTCCGGGGTCAGATACGCAGTATTTT. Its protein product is CASSPPGSDTQYF.

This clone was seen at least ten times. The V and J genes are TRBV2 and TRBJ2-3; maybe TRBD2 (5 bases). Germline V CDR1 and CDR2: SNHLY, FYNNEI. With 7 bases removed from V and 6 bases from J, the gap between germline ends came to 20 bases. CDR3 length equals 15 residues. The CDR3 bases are TGTGCCAGCAACCTCCCTTCCGGGGAAAAGGATACGCAGTATTTT. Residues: CASNLPSGEKDTQYF.

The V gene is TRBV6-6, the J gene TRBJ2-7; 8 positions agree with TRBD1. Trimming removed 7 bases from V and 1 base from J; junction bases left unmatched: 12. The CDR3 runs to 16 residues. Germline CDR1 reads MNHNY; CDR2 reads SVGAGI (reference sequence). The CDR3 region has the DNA TGTGCCAGCACCGAACCAGGGGGCAGTAGGTCCTACGAGCAGTACTTC. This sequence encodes CASTEPGGSRSYEQYF.

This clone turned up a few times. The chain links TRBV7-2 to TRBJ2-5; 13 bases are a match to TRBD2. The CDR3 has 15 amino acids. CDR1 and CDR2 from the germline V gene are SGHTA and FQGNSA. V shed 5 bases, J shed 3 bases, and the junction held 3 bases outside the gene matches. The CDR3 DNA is TGTGCCAGCAGCCCCGGGACTAGCGGGGAAGAGACCCAGTACTTC. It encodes CASSPGTSGEETQYF. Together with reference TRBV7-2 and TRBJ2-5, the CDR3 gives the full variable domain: GAGVSQSPSNKVTEKGKDVELRCDPISGHTALYWYRQSLGQGLEFLIYFQGNSAPDKSGLPSDRFSAERTGGSVSTLTIQRTQQEDSAVYLCASSPGTSGEETQYFGPGTRLLVL.

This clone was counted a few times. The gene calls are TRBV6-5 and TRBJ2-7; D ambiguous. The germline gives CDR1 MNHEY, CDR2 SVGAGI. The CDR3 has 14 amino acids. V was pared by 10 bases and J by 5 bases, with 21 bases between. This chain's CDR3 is CATSFGHQVNEQYF. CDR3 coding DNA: TGTGCCACCTCCTTTGGGCATCAGGTCAACGAGCAGTACTTC.

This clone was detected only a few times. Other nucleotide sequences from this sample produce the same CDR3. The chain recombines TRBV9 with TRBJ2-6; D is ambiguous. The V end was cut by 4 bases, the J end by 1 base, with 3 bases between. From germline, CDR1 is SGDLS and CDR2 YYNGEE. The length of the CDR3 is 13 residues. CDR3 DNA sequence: TGTGCCAGCAGCCGGTCTGGGGCCAACGTCCTGACTTTC. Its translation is CASSRSGANVLTF.

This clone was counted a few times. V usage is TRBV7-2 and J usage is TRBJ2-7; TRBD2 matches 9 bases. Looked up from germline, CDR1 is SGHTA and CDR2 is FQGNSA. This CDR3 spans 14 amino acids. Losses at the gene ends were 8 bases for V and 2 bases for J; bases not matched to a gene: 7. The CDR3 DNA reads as TGTGCCAGCCAAGGGGGCGGGGGGGCCTACGAGCAGTACTTC. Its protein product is CASQGGGGAYEQYF.

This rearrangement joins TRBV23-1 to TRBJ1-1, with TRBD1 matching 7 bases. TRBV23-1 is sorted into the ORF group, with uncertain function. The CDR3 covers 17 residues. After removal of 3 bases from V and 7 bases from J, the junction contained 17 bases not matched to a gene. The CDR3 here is CASSHPPIQGESYEAFF. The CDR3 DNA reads TGCGCCAGCAGTCATCCCCCCATTCAGGGGGAAAGTTATGAAGCTTTCTTT.

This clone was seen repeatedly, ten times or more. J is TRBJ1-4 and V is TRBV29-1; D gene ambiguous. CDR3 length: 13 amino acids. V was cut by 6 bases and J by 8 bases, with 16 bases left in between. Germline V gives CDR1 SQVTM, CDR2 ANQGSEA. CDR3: CSVPGPGYEKLFF. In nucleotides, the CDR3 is TGCAGCGTCCCCGGTCCAGGCTACGAAAAACTGTTTTTT. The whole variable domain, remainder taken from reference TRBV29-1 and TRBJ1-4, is SAVISQKPSRDICQRGTSLTIQCQVDSQVTMMFWYRQQPGQSLTLIATANQGSEATYESGFVIDKFPISRPNLTFSTLTVSNMSPEDSSIYLCSVPGPGYEKLFFGSGTQLSVL.

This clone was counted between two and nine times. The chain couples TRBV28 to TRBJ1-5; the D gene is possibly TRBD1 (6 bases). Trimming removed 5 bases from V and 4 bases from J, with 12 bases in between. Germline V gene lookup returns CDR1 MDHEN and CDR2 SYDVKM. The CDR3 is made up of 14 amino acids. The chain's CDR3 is CASSLGQWNQPQHF. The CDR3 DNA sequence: TGTGCCAGCAGTCTAGGACAGTGGAATCAGCCCCAGCATTTT.

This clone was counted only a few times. The CDR3 loop reads CASSLVSVRGSGSPLHF. CDR3 coding DNA: TGTGCCAGCAGCTTAGTTTCAGTAAGAGGTTCTGGGTCACCCCTCCACTTT. The chain has TRBV11-2 and TRBJ1-6; D is unclear. CDR1 is SGHAT, CDR2 FQNNGV, per germline. Trimming shortened V by 1 base and J by 10 bases, and 20 bases separated the two germline ends. CDR3 length equals 17 residues.

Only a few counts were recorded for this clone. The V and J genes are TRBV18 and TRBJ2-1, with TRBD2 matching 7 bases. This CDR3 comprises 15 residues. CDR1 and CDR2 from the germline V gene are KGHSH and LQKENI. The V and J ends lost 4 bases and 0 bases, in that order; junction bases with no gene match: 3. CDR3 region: CASSRGGASYNEQFF. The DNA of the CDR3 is TGTGCCAGCTCACGGGGAGGGGCCTCCTACAATGAGCAGTTCTTC.

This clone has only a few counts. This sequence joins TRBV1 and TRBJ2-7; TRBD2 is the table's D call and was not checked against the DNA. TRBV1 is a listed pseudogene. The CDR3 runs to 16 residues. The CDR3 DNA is TGCACCAGCAGCCAAGTTCCGACTAGCGGGAGCTACGAGCAGTACTTC. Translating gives CTSSQVPTSGSYEQYF.

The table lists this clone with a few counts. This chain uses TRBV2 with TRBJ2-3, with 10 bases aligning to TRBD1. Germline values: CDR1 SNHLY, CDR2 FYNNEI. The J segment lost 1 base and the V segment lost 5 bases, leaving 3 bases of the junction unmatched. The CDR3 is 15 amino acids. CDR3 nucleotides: TGTGCCAGCAGTTGGGACAGGGGAGGCACAGATACGCAGTATTTT. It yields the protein CASSWDRGGTDTQYF.

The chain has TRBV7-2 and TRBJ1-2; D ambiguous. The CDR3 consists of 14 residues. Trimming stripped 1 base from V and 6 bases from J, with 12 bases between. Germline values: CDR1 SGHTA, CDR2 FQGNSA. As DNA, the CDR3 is TGTGCCAGCAGCTTAGAGGCCGTACAGCATGGCTACACCTTC. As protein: CASSLEAVQHGYTF.

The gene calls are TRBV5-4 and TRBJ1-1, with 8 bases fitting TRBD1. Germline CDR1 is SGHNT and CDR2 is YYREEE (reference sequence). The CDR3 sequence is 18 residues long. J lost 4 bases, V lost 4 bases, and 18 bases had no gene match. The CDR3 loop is CASSPAPGTGEGFTEAFF. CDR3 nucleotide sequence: TGTGCCAGCAGCCCCGCGCCTGGGACAGGAGAGGGATTCACTGAAGCTTTCTTT.

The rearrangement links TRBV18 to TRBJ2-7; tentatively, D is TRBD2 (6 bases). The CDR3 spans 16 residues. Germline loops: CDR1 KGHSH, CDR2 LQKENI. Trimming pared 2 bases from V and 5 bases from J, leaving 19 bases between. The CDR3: CASSPSGSSGAHEQYF. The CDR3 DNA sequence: TGTGCCAGCTCACCATCCGGTTCCTCGGGAGCCCACGAGCAGTACTTC.

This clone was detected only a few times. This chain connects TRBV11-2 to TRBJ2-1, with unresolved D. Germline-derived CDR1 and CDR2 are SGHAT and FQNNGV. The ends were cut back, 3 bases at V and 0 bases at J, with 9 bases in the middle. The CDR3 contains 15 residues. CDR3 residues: CASSFFTASYNEQFF. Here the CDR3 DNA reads TGTGCCAGCAGCTTTTTTACAGCCTCCTACAATGAGCAGTTCTTC.

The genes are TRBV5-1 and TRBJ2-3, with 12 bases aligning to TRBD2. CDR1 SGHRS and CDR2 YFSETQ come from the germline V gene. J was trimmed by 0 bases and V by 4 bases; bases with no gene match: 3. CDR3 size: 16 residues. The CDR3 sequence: CASSLGTSGSTDTQYF. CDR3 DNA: TGCGCCAGCAGCCTAGGGACTAGCGGGAGCACAGATACGCAGTATTTT.

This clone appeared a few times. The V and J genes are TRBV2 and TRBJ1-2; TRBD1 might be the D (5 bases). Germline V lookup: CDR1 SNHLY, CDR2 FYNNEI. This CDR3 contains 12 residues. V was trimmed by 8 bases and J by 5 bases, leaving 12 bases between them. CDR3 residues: CASVGGGYGYTF. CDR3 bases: TGTGCCAGCGTCGGGGGAGGTTATGGCTACACCTTC. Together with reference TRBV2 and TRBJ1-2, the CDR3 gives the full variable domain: EPEVTQTPSHQVTQMGQEVILRCVPISNHLYFYWYRQILGQKVEFLVSFYNNEISEKSEIFDDQFSVERPDGSNFTLKIRSTKLEDSAMYFCASVGGGYGYTFGSGTRLTVV.

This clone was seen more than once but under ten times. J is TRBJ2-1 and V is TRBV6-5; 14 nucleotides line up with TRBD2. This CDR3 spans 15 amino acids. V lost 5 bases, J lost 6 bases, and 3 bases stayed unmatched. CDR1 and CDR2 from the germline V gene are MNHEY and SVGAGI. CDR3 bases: TGTGCCAGCAGTCGACTAGCGGGGGGGTCCAATGAGCAGTTCTTC. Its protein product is CASSRLAGGSNEQFF.

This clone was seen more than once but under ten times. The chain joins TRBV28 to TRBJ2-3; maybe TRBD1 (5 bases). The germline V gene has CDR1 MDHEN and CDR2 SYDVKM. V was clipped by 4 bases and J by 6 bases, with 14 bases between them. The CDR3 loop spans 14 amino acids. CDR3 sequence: CASSWAGAKDTQYF. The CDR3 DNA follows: TGTGCCAGCAGTTGGGCTGGGGCCAAGGATACGCAGTATTTT.

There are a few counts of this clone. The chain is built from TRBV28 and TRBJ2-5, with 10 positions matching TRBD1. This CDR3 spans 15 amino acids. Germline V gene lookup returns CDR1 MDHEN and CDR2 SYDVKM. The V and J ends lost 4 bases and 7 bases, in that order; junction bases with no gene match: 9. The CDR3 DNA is TGTGCCAGCAGTTCCCGGGACAGGGGTGTTGGGACCCAGTACTTC. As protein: CASSSRDRGVGTQYF. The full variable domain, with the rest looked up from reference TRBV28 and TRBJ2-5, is DVKVTQSSRYLVKRTGEKVFLECVQDMDHENMFWYRQDPGLGLRLIYFSYDVKMKEKGDIPEGYSVSREKKERFSLILESASTNQTSMYLCASSSRDRGVGTQYFGPGTRLLVL.